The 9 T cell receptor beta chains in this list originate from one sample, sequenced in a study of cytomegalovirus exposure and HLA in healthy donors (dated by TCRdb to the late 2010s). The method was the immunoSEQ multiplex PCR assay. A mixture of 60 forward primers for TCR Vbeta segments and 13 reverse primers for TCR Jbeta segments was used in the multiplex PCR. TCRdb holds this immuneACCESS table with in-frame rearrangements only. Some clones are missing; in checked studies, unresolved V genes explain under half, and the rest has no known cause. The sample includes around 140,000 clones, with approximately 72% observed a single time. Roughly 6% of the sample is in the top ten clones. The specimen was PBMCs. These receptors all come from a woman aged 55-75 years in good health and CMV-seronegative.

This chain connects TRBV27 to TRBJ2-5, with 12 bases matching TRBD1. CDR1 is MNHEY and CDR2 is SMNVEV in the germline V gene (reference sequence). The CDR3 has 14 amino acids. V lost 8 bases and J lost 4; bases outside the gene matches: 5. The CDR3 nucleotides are TGTGCCAGCGGGGACAGGGGGCTAGGAGAGACCCAGTACTTC. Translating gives CASGDRGLGETQYF.

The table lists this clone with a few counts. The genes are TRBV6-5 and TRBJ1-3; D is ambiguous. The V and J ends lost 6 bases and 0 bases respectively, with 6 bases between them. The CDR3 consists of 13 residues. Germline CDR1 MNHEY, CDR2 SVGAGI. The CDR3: CASRRSSGNTIYF. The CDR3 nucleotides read TGTGCCAGCAGAAGGAGCTCTGGAAACACCATATATTTT.

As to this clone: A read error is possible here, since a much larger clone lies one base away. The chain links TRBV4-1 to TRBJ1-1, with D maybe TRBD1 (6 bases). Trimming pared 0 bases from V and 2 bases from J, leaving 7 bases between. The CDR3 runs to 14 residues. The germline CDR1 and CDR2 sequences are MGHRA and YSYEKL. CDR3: CASSQDRGNTEAFF. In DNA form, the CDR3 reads TGCGCCAGCAGCCAAGACAGGGGTAACACTGAAGCTTTCTTT.

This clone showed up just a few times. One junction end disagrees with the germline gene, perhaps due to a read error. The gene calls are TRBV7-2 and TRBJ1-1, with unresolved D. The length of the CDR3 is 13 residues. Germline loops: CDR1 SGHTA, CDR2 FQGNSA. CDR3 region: CASSLSQNAEAFF. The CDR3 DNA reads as TGTGCCAGCAGCTTAAGTCAGAACGCTGAAGCTTTCTTT. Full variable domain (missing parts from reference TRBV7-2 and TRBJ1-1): GAGVSQSPSNKVTEKGKDVELRCDPISGHTALYWYRQSLGQGLEFLIYFQGNSAPDKSGLPSDRFSAERTGGSVSTLTIQRTQQEDSAVYLCASSLSQNAEAFFGQGTRLTVV.

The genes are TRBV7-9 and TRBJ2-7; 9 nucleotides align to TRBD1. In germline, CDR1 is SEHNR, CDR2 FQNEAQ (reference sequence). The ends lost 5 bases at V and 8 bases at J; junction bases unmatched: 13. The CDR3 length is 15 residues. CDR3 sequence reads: CASSPPGQGIPKQYF. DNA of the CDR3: TGTGCCAGCAGCCCCCCGGGACAGGGAATCCCCAAGCAGTACTTC.

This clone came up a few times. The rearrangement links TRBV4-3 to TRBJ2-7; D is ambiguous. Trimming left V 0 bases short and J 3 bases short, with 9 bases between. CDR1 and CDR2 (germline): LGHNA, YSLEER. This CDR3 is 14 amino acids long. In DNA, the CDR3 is TGCGCCAGCAGCCAAGAATTGGGCAACTACGAGCAGTACTTC. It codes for CASSQELGNYEQYF.

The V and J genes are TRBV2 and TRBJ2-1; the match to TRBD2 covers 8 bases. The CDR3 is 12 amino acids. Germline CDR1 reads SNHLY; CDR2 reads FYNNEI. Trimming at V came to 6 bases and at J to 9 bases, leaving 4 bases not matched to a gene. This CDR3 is CASSTLAAEQFF. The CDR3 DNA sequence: TGTGCCAGCAGCACACTAGCGGCTGAGCAGTTCTTC.

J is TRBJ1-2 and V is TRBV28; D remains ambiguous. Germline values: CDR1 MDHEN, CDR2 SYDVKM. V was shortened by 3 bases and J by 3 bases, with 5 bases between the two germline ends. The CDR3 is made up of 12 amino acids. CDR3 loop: CASSFGYYGYTF. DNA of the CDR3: TGTGCCAGCAGTTTCGGGTACTATGGCTACACCTTC.

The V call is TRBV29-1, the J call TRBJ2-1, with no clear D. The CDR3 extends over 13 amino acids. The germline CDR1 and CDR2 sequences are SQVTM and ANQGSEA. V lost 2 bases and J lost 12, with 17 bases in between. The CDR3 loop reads CSVELALLSTQFF. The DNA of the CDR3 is TGCAGCGTTGAACTCGCCCTTCTAAGCACGCAGTTCTTC.